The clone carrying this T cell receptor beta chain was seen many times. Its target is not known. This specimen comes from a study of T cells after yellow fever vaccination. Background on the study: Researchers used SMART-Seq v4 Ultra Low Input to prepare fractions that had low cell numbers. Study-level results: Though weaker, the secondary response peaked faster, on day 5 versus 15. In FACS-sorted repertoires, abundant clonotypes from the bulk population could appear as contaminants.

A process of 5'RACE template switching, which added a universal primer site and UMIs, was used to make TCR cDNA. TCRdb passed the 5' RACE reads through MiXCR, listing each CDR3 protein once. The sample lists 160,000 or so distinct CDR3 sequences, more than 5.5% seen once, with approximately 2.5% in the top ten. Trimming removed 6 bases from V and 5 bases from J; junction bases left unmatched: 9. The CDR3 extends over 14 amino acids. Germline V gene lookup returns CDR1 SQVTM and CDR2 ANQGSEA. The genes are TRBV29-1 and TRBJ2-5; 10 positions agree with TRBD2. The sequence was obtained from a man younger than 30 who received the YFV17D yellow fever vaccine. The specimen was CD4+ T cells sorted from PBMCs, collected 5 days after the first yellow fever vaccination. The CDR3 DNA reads TGCAGCGTCAAAGCGGGGGGGCCGGAGGAGACCCAGTACTTC. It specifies CSVKAGGPEETQYF.